These T cell receptor beta chains were read from a single sample in a study of T-cell reconstitution after alpha-beta-depleted transplantation in children. TCRdb passed the PCR reads through MiXCR, listing each CDR3 protein once. The sample shows 250,000 to 350,000 distinct CDR3 sequences, approximately 23% of them seen only once. Here the sequenced sample was PBMCs, mostly from graft donor cells, taken 180 days after TCRalphabeta/CD19-depleted stem cell transplant. The origin of the receptors is a male patient younger than 18 who had a stem cell transplant for acute lymphoblastic leukemia, so the T cells may come from the graft donor. Both conserved end residues are part of each CDR3. The D gene is left open where the match is weak. Rows may omit the clone size; those that give it use once, few, many or a size class.

d_gene | j_gene | v_gene | abundance | len | CDR3aa | CDR3nt
NA | TRBJ1-6 | TRBV20-1 | few | 13 | CSARGRGNSPLHF | TGCAGTGCGAGGGGCAGGGGAAATTCACCCCTCCACTTT
TRBD2 | TRBJ2-3 | TRBV12-3/TRBV12-4 | NA | 16 | CASSPRGSLFTDTQYF | TGTGCCAGCAGCCCCCGCGGGAGCTTATTCACAGATACGCAGTATTTT
TRBD2 | TRBJ2-1 | TRBV20-1 | few | 14 | CSARGPREGREQFF | TGCAGTGCTAGAGGCCCGCGGGAGGGACGAGAGCAGTTCTTC
NA | TRBJ1-3 | TRBV10-1 | NA | 13 | CASTSGPGNTIYF | TGCGCCAGCACGTCGGGGCCTGGAAACACCATATATTTT
TRBD2 | TRBJ2-1 | TRBV29-1 | NA | 13 | CSVEQIAGAEQFF | TGCAGCGTAGAACAAATAGCGGGAGCTGAGCAGTTCTTC
NA | TRBJ2-5 | TRBV7-9 | many | 15 | CASRPGGGFKETQYF | TGTGCCAGCAGACCTGGGGGCGGGTTTAAGGAGACCCAGTACTTC
NA | TRBJ2-5 | TRBV7-9 | few | 17 | CASSSNEALTEGETQYF | TGTGCCAGCAGCTCGAATGAAGCCCTTACAGAGGGAGAGACCCAGTACTTC
NA | TRBJ2-7 | TRBV5-1 | few | 14 | CASRQGQGLYEQYF | TGCGCCAGCAGACAGGGTCAGGGGCTTTACGAGCAGTACTTC
NA | TRBJ2-7 | TRBV27 | NA | 16 | CASSFGTGGLLYEQYF | TGTGCCAGCAGTTTTGGGACCGGGGGGCTCCTTTACGAGCAGTACTTC
NA | TRBJ2-3 | TRBV9 | NA | 14 | CASSPFLGADTQYF | TGTGCCAGCAGCCCCTTCCTGGGGGCAGATACGCAGTATTTT
TRBD2 | TRBJ2-7 | TRBV7-9 | few | 15 | CASSATSGGSYEQYF | TGTGCCAGCAGCGCCACTAGCGGGGGCTCCTACGAGCAGTACTTC
NA | TRBJ1-2 | TRBV20-1 | NA | 13 | CSARITDGYGYTF | TGCAGTGCTAGGATCACAGACGGCTATGGCTACACCTTC
TRBD1 | TRBJ2-7 | TRBV5-4 | NA | 12 | CANRGGLYEQYF | TGTGCCAACCGAGGGGGCTTGTACGAGCAGTACTTC
TRBD2 | TRBJ2-2 | TRBV6-5 | NA | 15 | CASSYRGLAPGELFF | TGTGCCAGCAGTTACCGTGGACTAGCCCCCGGGGAGCTGTTTTTT
NA | TRBJ2-1 | TRBV20-1 | few | 13 | CSAKGSSYNEQFF | TGCAGTGCTAAGGGTAGCTCCTACAATGAGCAGTTCTTC
NA | TRBJ2-1 | TRBV27 | NA | 11 | CASRTTYEQFF | TGTGCCAGCAGGACCACATATGAGCAGTTCTTC